This T cell receptor beta chain was found in a study of breast tumors, draining lymph nodes, adjacent tissues. Per the germline V gene, CDR1 is SGDLS and CDR2 is YYNGEE. The CDR3 is made up of 15 amino acids. Germline trimming cut 1 base from V and 5 bases from J; bases unmatched to any gene: 5. Overall study results and limits: Tumor and nontumor repertoires were significantly more similar in luminal-like than in basal-like breast cancer. That most tumor T cells come from lymph nodes remained unproven. Tumor repertoires ranked between lymph nodes and nontumor tissue in diversity, with V and J gene preferences. Data fit most tumor T cells coming from lymph node, expanding in tumor.

This clonotype was recorded many times. Antigen unknown. TCRdb re-called the multiplex PCR reads with MiXCR, one entry per CDR3 protein. The data show around 43,000 distinct CDR3 sequences, around 23% seen once. This chain joins TRBV9 and TRBJ2-5, with 10 positions matching TRBD2. Sequencing input: breast tumor tissue. The sequence came from a female donor with breast cancer. Some clones in this sample may be carry-over from other donors' samples. CDR3 nucleotides: TGTGCCAGCAGCGTACTAGCGGGAGTGGTGGAGACCCAGTACTTC. Amino acid sequence: CASSVLAGVVETQYF. The full variable domain, its missing parts supplied by reference TRBV9 and TRBJ2-5, is DSGVTQTPKHLITATGQRVTLRCSPRSGDLSVYWYQQSLDQGLQFLIQYYNGEERAKGNILERFSAQQFPDLHSELNLSSLELGDSALYFCASSVLAGVVETQYFGPGTRLLVL.